These 2 T cell receptor beta chains were sequenced from one sample in a study of prognosis after radiotherapy for stage I lung cancer. The authors amplified TCR beta CDR3 from genomic DNA using two-round multiplex PCR. Primers were specific to each TRBV and TRBJ gene in first-round PCR. Using its own MiXCR run on the multiplex PCR reads, TCRdb lists one record per CDR3 protein. Of 10,000 to 15,000 distinct CDR3 sequences in the sample, 43% were seen once. The specimen comprised PBMCs, sampled before or after stereotactic body radiation therapy (not recorded which). The receptors stem from a donor over 45 with non-small cell lung cancer.

In DNA form, the CDR3 reads TGTGCCAGCAGCAAGGGTGCCACCGGAGGGGATGGCTACACCTTC. Translated, it gives CASSKGATGGDGYTF. The V call is TRBV7-2, the J call TRBJ1-2, with D maybe TRBD1 (5 bases). This CDR3 comprises 15 residues. Trimming left V 5 bases short and J 6 bases short, with 19 bases between. The germline V gene encodes CDR1 SGHTA and CDR2 FQGNSA.

This clonotype has a handful of counts. The chain is built from TRBV30 and TRBJ1-4; possibly TRBD1 for D (5 bases). Germline CDR1 GTSNPN, CDR2 SVGIG (reference sequence). The CDR3 has 13 amino acids. Trimming shortened V by 4 bases and J by 3 bases, and 9 bases separated the two germline ends. CDR3 sequence: CAWKGQPNEKLFF. The CDR3 nucleotides read TGTGCCTGGAAGGGGCAGCCTAATGAAAAACTGTTTTTT.